This TCR beta chain was identified in a study of ipilimumab plus nivolumab after autologous stem cell transplantation. Study as a whole: Median doses per patient: four or five ipilimumab, 7 to 9 nivolumab.

The assay was immunoSEQ multiplex PCR, and TCRdb's table has in-frame clones only and misses some. This table holds just over 40,000 clones, around 93% found once. There are 15 residues in the CDR3. CDR1 and CDR2 from the germline V gene are SGHVS and FNYEAQ. V was clipped by 6 bases and J by 2 bases, with 13 bases between them. This chain links TRBV7-6 with TRBJ2-2; the D gene is possibly TRBD2 (6 bases). The input for sequencing was PBMCs, taken in a trial of ipilimumab plus nivolumab as post-transplant consolidation. This clonotype was sampled from a male donor with multiple myeloma. The CDR3 DNA sequence: TGTGCCAGCAGGGTGATTAGCGGAAACACCGGGGAGCTGTTTTTT. Amino acids: CASRVISGNTGELFF.